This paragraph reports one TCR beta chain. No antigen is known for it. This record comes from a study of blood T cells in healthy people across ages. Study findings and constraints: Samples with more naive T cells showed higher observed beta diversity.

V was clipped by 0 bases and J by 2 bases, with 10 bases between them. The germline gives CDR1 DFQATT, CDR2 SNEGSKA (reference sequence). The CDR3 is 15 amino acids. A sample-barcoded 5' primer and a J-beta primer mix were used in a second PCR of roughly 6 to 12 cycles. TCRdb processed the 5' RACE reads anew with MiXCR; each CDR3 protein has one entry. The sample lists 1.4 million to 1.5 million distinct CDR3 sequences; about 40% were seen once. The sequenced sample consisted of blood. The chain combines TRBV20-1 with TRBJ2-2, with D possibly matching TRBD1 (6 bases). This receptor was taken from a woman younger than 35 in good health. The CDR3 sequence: CSARDPGQNTGELFF. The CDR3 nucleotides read TGCAGTGCTAGAGATCCGGGACAAAACACCGGGGAGCTGTTTTTT.